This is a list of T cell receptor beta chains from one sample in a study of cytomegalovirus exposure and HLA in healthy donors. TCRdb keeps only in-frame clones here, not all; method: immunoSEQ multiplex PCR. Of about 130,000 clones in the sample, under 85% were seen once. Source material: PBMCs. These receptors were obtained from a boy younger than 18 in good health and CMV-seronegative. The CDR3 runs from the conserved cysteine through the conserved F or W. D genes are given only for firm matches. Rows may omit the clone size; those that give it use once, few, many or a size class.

CDR3nt: TGTGCCAGCAGTCCGACTAGCGGTCCCTACGAGCAGTACTTC
CDR3aa: CASSPTSGPYEQYF
d_gene: TRBD2
v_gene: TRBV27
j_gene: TRBJ2-7
abundance: NA

CDR3nt: TGTGCCAGCAGCCAAGACATCCATAATTCACCCCTCCACTTT
CDR3aa: CASSQDIHNSPLHF
d_gene: NA
v_gene: TRBV5-4
j_gene: TRBJ1-6
abundance: once

CDR3nt: TGTGCCAGCAGCCCCCCACGCGGGAGTTCTTCCTACGAGCAGTACTTC
CDR3aa: CASSPPRGSSSYEQYF
d_gene: TRBD2
v_gene: TRBV7-9
j_gene: TRBJ2-7
abundance: few

CDR3nt: TGTGCCAGCCTCGACAGGATCGGGCCAAAACTGTTTTTT
CDR3aa: CASLDRIGPKLFF
d_gene: NA
v_gene: TRBV27
j_gene: TRBJ1-4
abundance: NA

CDR3nt: TGTGCCAGCCAGGGGGGAGCTAATTCACCCCTCCACTTT
CDR3aa: CASQGGANSPLHF
d_gene: TRBD1
v_gene: TRBV25-1
j_gene: TRBJ1-6
abundance: NA

CDR3nt: TGTGCCAGCAGTGAATTGGGGAGCGGGGGCCCCTACAATGAGCAGTTCTTC
CDR3aa: CASSELGSGGPYNEQFF
d_gene: TRBD2
v_gene: TRBV25-1
j_gene: TRBJ2-1
abundance: NA

CDR3nt: TGTGCCAGCAGTTTGGAGCCGGGTTGGGACAGATACACCGGGGAGCTGTTTTTT
CDR3aa: CASSLEPGWDRYTGELFF
d_gene: TRBD1
v_gene: TRBV27
j_gene: TRBJ2-2
abundance: NA

CDR3nt: TGTGCCAGCAGACAGGACAGGGGAAACATTCAGTACTTC
CDR3aa: CASRQDRGNIQYF
d_gene: TRBD1
v_gene: TRBV7-8
j_gene: TRBJ2-4
abundance: NA

CDR3nt: TGTGCCAGCAGCGCTCCACAGGGGGAAGACTATAATTCACCCCTCCACTTT
CDR3aa: CASSAPQGEDYNSPLHF
d_gene: TRBD1
v_gene: TRBV9
j_gene: TRBJ1-6
abundance: NA

CDR3nt: TGTGCCAGCAGCTTCCGCGGGGGGGAGACCCAGTACTTC
CDR3aa: CASSFRGGETQYF
d_gene: TRBD2
v_gene: TRBV7-9
j_gene: TRBJ2-5
abundance: NA

CDR3nt: TGTGCCAGCAGCCCGGGCCTACAGGGGAATAATTCACCCCTCCACTTT
CDR3aa: CASSPGLQGNNSPLHF
d_gene: TRBD1
v_gene: TRBV5-4
j_gene: TRBJ1-6
abundance: few

CDR3nt: TGCGCCAGCAGTGAAGGTTTGGGGGCTTCATCCTACGAGCAGTACTTC
CDR3aa: CASSEGLGASSYEQYF
d_gene: NA
v_gene: TRBV2
j_gene: TRBJ2-7
abundance: NA

CDR3nt: TGTGCCAGCCAGCGGGAGCTTTACGAGCAGTACTTC
CDR3aa: CASQRELYEQYF
d_gene: TRBD2
v_gene: TRBV25-1
j_gene: TRBJ2-7
abundance: NA

CDR3nt: TGTGCCAGTAGTACCTGGACAGGGTCTGGAGGGGAGCTGTTTTTT
CDR3aa: CASSTWTGSGGELFF
d_gene: TRBD1
v_gene: TRBV19
j_gene: TRBJ2-2
abundance: NA

CDR3nt: TGTGCCAGCAGGAAACTAGCGGGAGGAGAGCAGTACTTC
CDR3aa: CASRKLAGGEQYF
d_gene: TRBD2
v_gene: TRBV5-8
j_gene: TRBJ2-7
abundance: once

CDR3nt: TGTGCCAGCAGCTCGGGACAGGGGCCTGCCTTTTATGGCTACACCTTC
CDR3aa: CASSSGQGPAFYGYTF
d_gene: TRBD1
v_gene: TRBV9
j_gene: TRBJ1-2
abundance: NA

CDR3nt: TGTGCCAGTAGTACCTTCCTACTCCCAGCGGTCCGGGTAGAGACCCAGTACTTC
CDR3aa: CASSTFLLPAVRVETQYF
d_gene: NA
v_gene: TRBV19
j_gene: TRBJ2-5
abundance: NA

CDR3nt: TGTGCCAGCAGTGAACGGGGAAATGAGCAGTTCTTC
CDR3aa: CASSERGNEQFF
d_gene: NA
v_gene: TRBV6-1
j_gene: TRBJ2-1
abundance: NA

CDR3nt: TGTGCCAGCAGACGGACAGCCCGAAGCTCCTACGAGCAGTACTTC
CDR3aa: CASRRTARSSYEQYF
d_gene: NA
v_gene: TRBV6-1
j_gene: TRBJ2-7
abundance: NA

CDR3nt: TGTGCCAGCACCCTGGGGACTAGCGGGACCAATGAGCAGTTCTTC
CDR3aa: CASTLGTSGTNEQFF
d_gene: TRBD2
v_gene: TRBV27
j_gene: TRBJ2-1
abundance: NA

CDR3nt: TGTGCCAGCAGCCGGACAGGGGGACACGGGGATCAGCAGTTCTTC
CDR3aa: CASSRTGGHGDQQFF
d_gene: TRBD1
v_gene: TRBV7-9
j_gene: TRBJ2-1
abundance: NA

CDR3nt: TGCAGCGTACCACAGGGCCCGAACACTGAAGCTTTCTTT
CDR3aa: CSVPQGPNTEAFF
d_gene: NA
v_gene: TRBV29-1
j_gene: TRBJ1-1
abundance: NA

CDR3nt: TGCGCCAGCAGCCGACCTGACAGAGATAATGAAAAACTGTTTTTT
CDR3aa: CASSRPDRDNEKLFF
d_gene: NA
v_gene: TRBV5-1
j_gene: TRBJ1-4
abundance: NA

CDR3nt: TGTGCCAGCAGCTTGTCGGGACTAGCGGGCAACGAGCAGTACTTC
CDR3aa: CASSLSGLAGNEQYF
d_gene: TRBD2
v_gene: TRBV7-2
j_gene: TRBJ2-7
abundance: NA

CDR3nt: TGTGCCAGCAGCCCCCGGACAGGGATGCAGACCCAGTACTTC
CDR3aa: CASSPRTGMQTQYF
d_gene: TRBD1
v_gene: TRBV9
j_gene: TRBJ2-5
abundance: NA

CDR3nt: TGTGCCAGCAGCGGTGGACTTGACTACACCTTC
CDR3aa: CASSGGLDYTF
d_gene: NA
v_gene: TRBV5-4
j_gene: TRBJ1-2
abundance: NA

CDR3nt: TGTGCCAGCTCACCACCTCTTACCTACGAGCAGTACTTC
CDR3aa: CASSPPLTYEQYF
d_gene: NA
v_gene: TRBV18
j_gene: TRBJ2-7
abundance: NA

CDR3nt: TGCGCCAGCAGCCAAGGACAGGGAATATCGAACACTGAAGCTTTCTTT
CDR3aa: CASSQGQGISNTEAFF
d_gene: TRBD1
v_gene: TRBV4-1
j_gene: TRBJ1-1
abundance: NA

CDR3nt: TGTGCCAGCAGTTTATCTGGGGGCGGAGTTTATGGCTACCCCTTC
CDR3aa: CASSLSGGGVYGYPF
d_gene: NA
v_gene: TRBV27
j_gene: TRBJ1-2
abundance: NA

CDR3nt: TGTGCCAGCAGCTTAAGATTGAATAGCGGGATGGGCGAGCAGTACTTC
CDR3aa: CASSLRLNSGMGEQYF
d_gene: TRBD2
v_gene: TRBV7-9
j_gene: TRBJ2-7
abundance: NA

CDR3nt: TGTGCCAGCAGCCCCCCCGGGGGGATACCCCTCCACTTT
CDR3aa: CASSPPGGIPLHF
d_gene: NA
v_gene: TRBV5-5
j_gene: TRBJ1-6
abundance: NA

CDR3nt: TGTGCCACCAAAGGACAGACGTACCAAGAGACCCAGTACTTC
CDR3aa: CATKGQTYQETQYF
d_gene: NA
v_gene: TRBV28
j_gene: TRBJ2-5
abundance: NA

CDR3nt: TGTGCCACTAGGGACAGGGGGACCGGGGAGCTGTTTTTT
CDR3aa: CATRDRGTGELFF
d_gene: TRBD1
v_gene: TRBV19
j_gene: TRBJ2-2
abundance: NA

CDR3nt: TGTGCCAGCAGCCTACCAGGGGGGAATAACAATGAGCAGTTCTTC
CDR3aa: CASSLPGGNNNEQFF
d_gene: NA
v_gene: TRBV7-9
j_gene: TRBJ2-1
abundance: NA

CDR3nt: TGTGCTAGCAGCTCCGGGACTAGCGGCACAGATACGCAGTATTTT
CDR3aa: CASSSGTSGTDTQYF
d_gene: TRBD2
v_gene: TRBV7-7
j_gene: TRBJ2-3
abundance: NA

CDR3nt: TGTGCCAGCAGTCCGATTTATAGCGGGGGAGGGAGTAATACCGGGGAGCTGTTTTTT
CDR3aa: CASSPIYSGGGSNTGELFF
d_gene: TRBD2
v_gene: TRBV4-2
j_gene: TRBJ2-2
abundance: NA

CDR3nt: TGTGCCAGCTCACTACCGGACAGGGGGAACACCGGGGAGCTGTTTTTT
CDR3aa: CASSLPDRGNTGELFF
d_gene: TRBD1
v_gene: TRBV18
j_gene: TRBJ2-2
abundance: NA

CDR3nt: TGTGCCTGGAGTGTATGGGGCTCTAACTATGGCTACACCTTC
CDR3aa: CAWSVWGSNYGYTF
d_gene: NA
v_gene: TRBV30
j_gene: TRBJ1-2
abundance: NA